These 12 T cell receptor beta chains came from one sample sequenced in a study of siplizumab effects on memory and regulatory T cells. The table came from immunoSEQ multiplex PCR; TCRdb's copy has only in-frame clones and leaves some out. The sample consists of tens of thousands of clones, 70% to 85% of them appearing once. Sequenced material: memory CD4+ T cells sorted from blood. The receptors stem from a human donor in good health.

This chain uses TRBV5-6 with TRBJ2-5, with TRBD2 matching 14 bases. There are 16 residues in the CDR3. Trimming removed 3 bases from V and 5 bases from J; junction bases left unmatched: 6. Germline V lookup: CDR1 SGHDT, CDR2 YYEEEE. CDR3: CASSWGLAGEGETQYF. The CDR3 nucleotides are TGTGCCAGCAGCTGGGGACTAGCGGGGGAAGGGGAGACCCAGTACTTC.

The chain is built from TRBV7-2 and TRBJ1-5; weak D call: TRBD1 (5 bases). Germline V gives CDR1 SGHTA, CDR2 FQGNSA. The CDR3 has 15 amino acids. Trimming cost V 1 base and J 8 bases, with 15 bases left between them. CDR3 coding DNA: TGTGCCAGCAGCTTAGGTACGACGGGGGGAGAGCCCCAGCATTTT. Amino acids: CASSLGTTGGEPQHF.

V usage is TRBV18 and J usage is TRBJ2-7; D is undetermined. Germline V gives CDR1 KGHSH, CDR2 LQKENI. The CDR3 spans 14 residues. V gave up 2 bases and J gave up 2 bases, with 10 bases separating them. The CDR3 bases are TGTGCCAGCTCACCAAGAGGTGGAACCTACGAGCAGTACTTC. Protein sequence: CASSPRGGTYEQYF.

The J gene is TRBJ1-6, the V gene TRBV28; the D is unclear. This CDR3 is 13 amino acids long. V lost 6 bases, J lost 6 bases, and 9 bases lay in between. Germline-derived CDR1 and CDR2 are MDHEN and SYDVKM. The DNA for the CDR3 is TGTGCCAGCAGCCCCCTTTCTAATTCACCCCTCCACTTT. Its translation is CASSPLSNSPLHF.

The V gene is TRBV7-2, the J gene TRBJ2-7; a possible D gene is TRBD1 (6 bases). Germline CDR1 and CDR2: SGHTA and FQGNSA. V dropped 5 bases and J dropped 2 bases, with 16 bases sitting between them. CDR3 size: 15 residues. The CDR3 reads CASSQTRDKAYEQYF. Written as DNA, the CDR3 is TGTGCCAGCAGCCAGACCCGGGACAAAGCCTACGAGCAGTACTTC.

Concerning this clone: This sample also contains other DNA sequences that code for the same CDR3. The chain uses TRBV5-1 and TRBJ2-7; D call uncertain. This CDR3 has 13 amino acids. Germline CDR1 reads SGHRS; CDR2 reads YFSETQ. Trimming took off 0 bases at V and 0 bases at J, with 4 bases between the two ends. Here the CDR3 DNA reads TGCGCCAGCAGCTTGGACGGCTCCTACGAGCAGTACTTC. Residues: CASSLDGSYEQYF.

The rearrangement links TRBV6-1 to TRBJ2-5, with 9 bases identical to TRBD2. The V gene end was trimmed by 1 base and the J gene end by 6 bases; junction bases not matched to a gene: 15. The CDR3 has 18 amino acids. Germline CDR1 and CDR2: MNHNS and SASEGT. As DNA, the CDR3 is TGTGCCAGCAGTGAAGACGGCGGGGGGGGCCTTCTCGTCCAGACCCAGTACTTC. Translated: CASSEDGGGGLLVQTQYF.

The chain uses TRBV7-3 and TRBJ2-2; D is perhaps TRBD1 (5 bases). The CDR3 runs to 15 residues. Germline CDR1 reads SGHTA; CDR2 reads FQGTGA. V gave up 2 bases and J gave up 3 bases, with 10 bases separating them. DNA of the CDR3: TGTGCCAGCAGCTTAGGGCTAGGGGACACCGGGGAGCTGTTTTTT. Translation: CASSLGLGDTGELFF. Full variable domain (rest looked up from reference TRBV7-3 and TRBJ2-2): GAGVSQTPSNKVTEKGKYVELRCDPISGHTALYWYRQSLGQGPEFLIYFQGTGAADDSGLPNDRFFAVRPEGSVSTLKIQRTERGDSAVYLCASSLGLGDTGELFFGEGSRLTVL.

This CDR3 reads CASPQTGLQPPQHF. The DNA of the CDR3 is TGTGCCAGCCCCCAAACAGGCCTGCAACCGCCCCAGCATTTT. The chain combines TRBV6-4 with TRBJ1-5; possible D gene TRBD1, 5 bases. The germline V and J ends were trimmed by 8 bases and 9 bases, with 20 bases remaining between them. CDR1 is MRHNA and CDR2 is SNTAGT in the germline V gene. The CDR3 is 14 residues long.

V and J are TRBV5-1 and TRBJ2-2; 9 nucleotides match TRBD2. Looked up from germline, CDR1 is SGHRS and CDR2 is YFSETQ. With V trimmed by 3 bases and J by 3 bases, 3 bases remained unmatched. CDR3 length equals 15 residues. CDR3 amino acids: CASSYGGGDTGELFF. CDR3 nucleotide sequence: TGCGCCAGCAGCTACGGCGGGGGGGACACCGGGGAGCTGTTTTTT.

V usage is TRBV6-1 and J usage is TRBJ1-6; possible D gene TRBD1, 6 bases. The V and J ends lost 6 bases and 7 bases respectively, with 10 bases between them. Germline values: CDR1 MNHNS, CDR2 SASEGT. The CDR3 length is 13 residues. CDR3 protein: CASSTGPNSPLHF. Here the CDR3 DNA reads TGTGCCAGCAGCACAGGGCCGAATTCACCCCTCCACTTT.

The chain recombines TRBV5-6 with TRBJ2-1, with D perhaps TRBD2 (5 bases). This CDR3 comprises 17 residues. Germline V CDR1 and CDR2: SGHDT, YYEEEE. V was pared by 2 bases and J by 0 bases, with 15 bases between. As DNA, the CDR3 is TGTGCCAGCAGCTTCGGGATTCTGCCGAGCTCCTACAATGAGCAGTTCTTC. This translates into CASSFGILPSSYNEQFF.